The next 15 T cell receptor beta chains were all read from a single sample in a study of response to subunit inactivated influenza vaccine. One entry per CDR3 protein, called by TCRdb with MiXCR from the RT-PCR reads. The sample holds about 570,000 distinct CDR3 sequences, about 11% seen once. The source material was PBMCs from blood, sampled on the day of vaccination. These receptors were collected from a man between 50 and 59 years old who received an inactivated influenza vaccine.

This sequence joins TRBV4-2 and TRBJ2-1, with 11 positions matching TRBD2. With V trimmed by 3 bases and J by 6 bases, 4 bases remained unmatched. The germline V gene has CDR1 LGHNA and CDR2 YNFKEQ. There are 15 residues in the CDR3. In nucleotides, the CDR3 is TGTGCCAGCAGCCAGGTAGCGGGAGGGCCCAATGAGCAGTTCTTC. Translation gives CASSQVAGGPNEQFF.

The genes are TRBV7-2 and TRBJ2-7; possibly TRBD1 or TRBD2 for D (5 bases each). Germline-derived CDR1 and CDR2 are SGHTA and FQGNSA. The CDR3 is made up of 10 amino acids. V was trimmed by 5 bases and J by 7 bases, leaving 6 bases between them. This CDR3 reads CASSEGEQYF. The CDR3 DNA sequence: TGTGCCAGCAGCGAGGGGGAGCAGTACTTC.

The chain has TRBV7-8 and TRBJ2-1; 10 bases are shared with TRBD2. The CDR3 is 16 residues long. V was clipped by 4 bases and J by 0 bases; unmatched bases: 3. The germline V gene has CDR1 SGHVS and CDR2 FQNEAQ. As DNA, the CDR3 is TGTGCCAGCAGCTCCTTAGCGGGGGGCTCCTACAATGAGCAGTTCTTC. Its protein is CASSSLAGGSYNEQFF.

The chain recombines TRBV30 with TRBJ2-7, with 11 nucleotides matching TRBD1. Trimming cost V 2 bases and J 3 bases; bases outside gene matches: 3. The germline V gene encodes CDR1 GTSNPN and CDR2 SVGIG (reference sequence). CDR3 length: 14 residues. The CDR3 nucleotides read TGTGCCTGGAGTCCCGGGACAGGGGGCTACGAGCAGTACTTC. This translates into CAWSPGTGGYEQYF.

This clonotype was seen at least ten times. The chain has TRBV11-2 and TRBJ2-7, with 8 positions matching TRBD1. CDR1 SGHAT and CDR2 FQNNGV come from the germline V gene. This CDR3 region has 14 residues. V lost 5 bases to trimming and J lost 2 bases; unmatched junction nucleotides: 5. The CDR3 region is CASSPRTGPYEQYF. As DNA, the CDR3 is TGTGCCAGCAGCCCCAGGACAGGGCCCTACGAGCAGTACTTC. The full variable domain, with the rest looked up from reference TRBV11-2 and TRBJ2-7, is EAGVAQSPRYKIIEKRQSVAFWCNPISGHATLYWYQQILGQGPKLLIQFQNNGVVDDSQLPKDRFSAERLKGVDSTLKIQPAKLEDSAVYLCASSPRTGPYEQYFGPGTRLTVT.

This clonotype appeared a few times. The chain combines TRBV4-2 with TRBJ1-1, with D uncertain. CDR1 is LGHNA, CDR2 YNFKEQ, per germline. The CDR3 extends over 14 amino acids. V was clipped by 1 base and J by 1 base, with 7 bases between them. The CDR3 here is CASSQVQRNTEAFF. CDR3 nucleotides: TGTGCCAGCAGCCAAGTACAGCGGAACACTGAAGCTTTCTTT.

A few counts support this clonotype. The V and J genes are TRBV27 and TRBJ1-1; possible D gene TRBD1, 6 bases. V dropped 7 bases and J dropped 5 bases, with 17 bases sitting between them. The germline V gene has CDR1 MNHEY and CDR2 SMNVEV (reference sequence). The CDR3 covers 14 residues. The CDR3 DNA sequence: TGTGCCAGCAAACTCAGGGGCTTAGGGACTGAAGCTTTCTTT. Protein sequence: CASKLRGLGTEAFF.

The rearrangement uses TRBV5-1 and TRBJ2-1, with TRBD1 identical over 9 bases. Germline CDR1 SGHRS, CDR2 YFSETQ. J lost 6 bases, V lost 2 bases, and 6 bases had no gene match. CDR3 length equals 15 residues. CDR3 loop: CASSFGQGIFNEQFF. The CDR3 coding sequence is TGCGCCAGCAGCTTCGGACAGGGGATTTTCAATGAGCAGTTCTTC.

This clonotype has only a few counts. A much larger clone sits a single nucleotide away, making a read error possible. The chain couples TRBV7-8 to TRBJ1-4; no clear D gene. The germline V gene encodes CDR1 SGHVS and CDR2 FQNEAQ. Between the trimmed V and J ends, which lost 4 bases and 3 bases, there was a span of 9 bases. This CDR3 has 14 amino acids. CDR3 sequence (DNA): TGTGCCAGCAGCTCTCGGGGTGCTAATGAAAAACTGTTTTTT. It translates to CASSSRGANEKLFF.

This clonotype was detected a few times. This sequence joins TRBV20-1 and TRBJ2-1; 12 bases match TRBD2. The CDR3 extends over 16 amino acids. V was clipped by 3 bases and J by 6 bases; unmatched bases: 9. Germline CDR1 reads DFQATT; CDR2 reads SNEGSKA (reference sequence). Here the CDR3 DNA reads TGCAGTGCTAGTCGATCTAGCGGGAGGGATGTCAATGAGCAGTTCTTC. It encodes CSASRSSGRDVNEQFF.

The chain is built from TRBV7-9 and TRBJ1-5; D uncertain. This CDR3 has 14 amino acids. Trimming took off 2 bases at V and 3 bases at J, with 8 bases between the two ends. Germline CDR1 reads SEHNR; CDR2 reads FQNEAQ (reference sequence). The CDR3 spells CASSLSSPNQPQHF. The CDR3 bases are TGTGCCAGCAGCTTATCTTCCCCCAATCAGCCCCAGCATTTT.

The chain uses TRBV28 and TRBJ2-7; D is perhaps TRBD1 (6 bases). This CDR3 is 15 amino acids long. V was shortened by 2 bases and J by 1 base, with 12 bases between the two germline ends. Germline-derived CDR1 and CDR2 are MDHEN and SYDVKM. The CDR3 protein is CASSLVGGISYEQYF. CDR3 nucleotide sequence: TGTGCCAGCAGTTTAGTAGGGGGTATTTCCTACGAGCAGTACTTC.

This clonotype has ten or more counts. V is TRBV5-1 and J is TRBJ2-2, with D possibly matching TRBD1 (5 bases). Trimming left V 0 bases short and J 8 bases short, with 14 bases between. CDR3 size: 15 residues. The germline CDR1 and CDR2 sequences are SGHRS and YFSETQ. For the CDR3, the DNA is TGCGCCAGCAGCTTGGGCCCAGGGCGTGAAGGGGAGCTGTTTTTT. Protein sequence: CASSLGPGREGELFF.

This clonotype occurred a few times. The chain links TRBV5-1 to TRBJ2-1; D possibly corresponds to TRBD2 (7 bases). V gave up 7 bases and J gave up 6 bases, with 26 bases separating them. Per germline, CDR1 SGHRS and CDR2 YFSETQ. The CDR3 length is 17 residues. The CDR3 region is CASYPRGGERGVNEQFF. The CDR3 region has the DNA TGCGCCAGCTATCCCCGAGGGGGGGAAAGGGGGGTCAATGAGCAGTTCTTC.

The chain links TRBV7-9 to TRBJ2-1, with D possibly TRBD2 on 7 matching bases. Germline CDR1 SEHNR, CDR2 FQNEAQ (reference sequence). The CDR3 totals 14 residues. The germline V and J ends were trimmed by 5 bases and 10 bases, with 18 bases remaining between them. The CDR3 loop reads CASSLLQGGGEQFF. The CDR3 nucleotides are TGTGCCAGCAGCCTACTTCAGGGAGGGGGAGAGCAGTTCTTC.